The T cell receptor beta chain described here comes from a study of blood T cells in healthy people across ages (dated by TCRdb to between 2014 and 2017). The study in broad terms: In model experiments, template switching captured about one uniquely barcoded TCR beta cDNA molecule for every two T cells. Age-related changes in TCR beta repertoire diversity were measured in the study by deep sequencing normalized with unique cDNA molecular identifiers. Four age groups were formed from the donors: young (average about 17 years), middle-aged (approximately 40), aged (roughly 58) and long-lived (approximately 80). Donors of different ages were randomly distributed across sequencing lanes to avoid experimental bias. Using the same blood draw, the study looked at two additional independent replicas of 1 million unique cDNA reads for two donors, one aged 18 to 30 and the other aged 80 or older.

Systemically healthy Caucasian individuals from Russia, some 36 in total and aged about 6 to 95 years, were included as donors. Each donor gave 8 to 10 milliliters of peripheral blood, drawn into EDTA-treated Vacutainer tubes. PBMCs were isolated by Ficoll-Paque density-gradient centrifugation, with at least 6 million obtained per sample. Trizol reagent was used to extract total RNA from PBMCs, with at least 6 micrograms per sample. For every donor, flow cytometry on a PBMC aliquot measured the percentage of naive CD45RAhigh/CD27high T cells. What the research found in general, with its limitations: Because the CMV infection status of the donors was unknown, age-related changes in expanded clonotypes may potentially have been confounded. As age increased, observed TCR beta diversity per million T cells dropped in a roughly linear way, and a significant reduction was already evident by age 40. Total diversity estimates from one million sequenced T cells were considered lower bounds and underestimates. The long-lived group showed more naive CD4+ T cells, fewer expanded clones and increased TCR diversity than the aged group, suggesting age selection. There was a strong correlation between observed TCR beta diversity and the percentage of naive T cells measured by flow cytometry. Bulk unsorted PBMC profiling prevented conclusive comparison of naive and antigen-experienced compartments.

Libraries were prepared through 5' RACE. A second PCR of about 6 to 11 cycles was performed with a sample-barcoded 5' primer and a J-beta primer mix. A template-switch 5' adaptor carrying 12 random nucleotides introduced a unique molecular identifier onto each TCR beta cDNA molecule. At least 3 million CDR3-containing paired-end reads were obtained from each sample. All of the RNA was converted into first-strand cDNA using the Mint cDNA synthesis kit, with a TRBC-specific oligonucleotide serving as the primer. Following uracil-DNA glycosylase treatment, a first 18-cycle PCR with universal primers M1SS and BC2_uni_R was performed on all cDNA. In the authors' own workflow: Each sample was normalized by randomly selecting 1 million high-quality reads, each carrying a distinct molecular identifier. Reads with shared molecular identifiers were discarded instead of being binned into consensus sequences. MiTCR, with a Q25 quality threshold and the strictest error-elimination algorithm, was used for CDR3 identification, clonotype clustering and error correction. A nonparametric unseen species model with Euler transformation was used to estimate lower-bound total TCR beta diversity. TCRdb reprocessing: public reads trimmed at Q25 with fastp, clones called with MiXCR, in-frame beta chains kept. A single entry per CDR3 protein holds the most common genes and DNA from its merged rows. The V and J calls were not made by the authors but by TCRdb's processing. The sample table shows around 1,800,000 distinct CDR3 sequences, and roughly two fifths are seen once. The ten largest make up roughly 23% of the sample.

V has 10 bases trimmed and J has 15 bases trimmed; junction bases matching no gene number 24. Via the germline V gene, CDR1 is ENHRY and CDR2 SYGVKD. From the cysteine up to the phenylalanine, the CDR3 has a length of 16 residues. Only the CDR3 portion is preserved as DNA: 48 bases, with reading frame beginning at the first base. This clonotype was seen a handful of times. Which antigen it targets is not known. Nothing much larger sits one base from this clone, and base qualities are not available. This TCR came from a human donor in good health. The sample taken for sequencing was blood. The chain is made from TRBV10-3 and TRBJ2-1; 10 nucleotides in the junction match TRBD1. The CDR3 region reads CARDSLSGTGALRRFF. The sequence in DNA is TGTGCCAGAGACTCCCTTAGCGGGACAGGGGCTTTAAGAAGGTTCTTC.